Below are 22 T cell receptor beta chains sequenced from a single sample in a study of Ad26.COV2.S vaccination and SARS-CoV-2 variants. Regarding treatment: roughly 20 received Ad26.COV2.S at low or high dose, single or two shots; 5 received placebo; per-sample allocation not given. Sample collection was performed on day 63 after the first vaccine or placebo injection. Assay: immunoSEQ multiplex PCR; the TCRdb copy retains only in-frame clones and omits some. The table includes about 350,000 clones, about 85% detected once. Material: peripheral blood, obtained in a trial of Ad26.COV2.S vaccine versus placebo. Receptor source: a person aged 18-65 years who received the Ad26.COV2.S COVID-19 vaccine or a placebo.

The V and J genes are TRBV2 and TRBJ1-1; TRBD1 aligns across 12 bases. J was trimmed by 1 base and V by 7 bases; bases with no gene match: 7. The CDR3 sequence is 16 residues long. Germline V CDR1 and CDR2: SNHLY, FYNNEI. CDR3 region: CASKGQGAGRNTEAFF. CDR3 DNA sequence: TGTGCCAGCAAGGGACAGGGGGCAGGTAGGAACACTGAAGCTTTCTTT.

This sequence joins TRBV27 and TRBJ1-2; 9 bases line up with TRBD1. The length of the CDR3 is 15 residues. V lost 3 bases and J lost 4; bases outside the gene matches: 6. CDR1 and CDR2 from the germline V gene are MNHEY and SMNVEV (reference sequence). CDR3 bases: TGTGCCAGCAGTTTGGTACAGGGGGCCCTCTATGGCTACACCTTC. Its protein product is CASSLVQGALYGYTF.

This chain links TRBV28 with TRBJ2-5; D may match TRBD1 or TRBD2 (5 bases each). V dropped 3 bases and J dropped 5 bases, with 16 bases sitting between them. The CDR3 is made up of 15 amino acids. CDR1 is MDHEN, CDR2 SYDVKM, per germline. CDR3 bases: TGTGCCAGCAGTTTGTCCGTTTGGGACGCGGAGACCCAGTACTTC. The encoded protein is CASSLSVWDAETQYF.

The rearrangement joins TRBV30 to TRBJ2-6; no definite D call. Germline V lookup: CDR1 GTSNPN, CDR2 SVGIG (reference sequence). V lost 0 bases, J lost 1 base, and 7 bases lay in between. This CDR3 contains 15 residues. The CDR3 sequence is CAWSVGSSGANVLTF. The CDR3 DNA follows: TGTGCCTGGAGTGTAGGATCTTCTGGGGCCAACGTCCTGACTTTC.

This clone was counted once. The chain uses TRBV7-8 and TRBJ1-4; 8 bases are shared with TRBD1. The ends lost 1 base at V and 5 bases at J; junction bases unmatched: 3. Germline-derived CDR1 and CDR2 are SGHVS and FQNEAQ. This CDR3 comprises 15 residues. The CDR3 reads CASSLGGQENEKLFF. In DNA, the CDR3 is TGTGCCAGCAGCTTAGGGGGACAGGAGAATGAAAAACTGTTTTTT. Filled out from reference TRBV7-8 and TRBJ1-4, the complete variable domain reads GAGVSQSPRYKVAKRGQDVALRCDPISGHVSLFWYQQALGQGPEFLTYFQNEAQLDKSGLPSDRFFAERPEGSVSTLKIQRTQQEDSAVYLCASSLGGQENEKLFFGSGTQLSVL.

V is TRBV9 and J is TRBJ2-5, with unresolved D. The CDR3 contains 14 residues. V lost 0 bases, J lost 2 bases, and 8 bases lay in between. Germline CDR1 reads SGDLS; CDR2 reads YYNGEE. The CDR3 DNA sequence: TGTGCCAGCAGCGTAGACTTCTTTCAAGAGACCCAGTACTTC. Translating it yields CASSVDFFQETQYF.

The genes are TRBV5-1 and TRBJ2-2; TRBD1 is a possible D gene (5 bases). Trimming cost V 6 bases and J 7 bases, with 13 bases left between them. Germline V gene lookup returns CDR1 SGHRS and CDR2 YFSETQ. The length of the CDR3 is 13 residues. The CDR3 loop reads CASNQGVGGELFF. The CDR3 nucleotides read TGCGCCAGCAACCAAGGGGTTGGCGGGGAGCTGTTTTTT.

This clone was detected only once. CDR3 sequence reads: CASRDTFSGNTIYF. CDR3 DNA: TGTGCCAGCAGAGACACATTCTCTGGAAACACCATATATTTT. This chain joins TRBV2 and TRBJ1-3; D is undetermined. The CDR3 has 14 residues. The germline gives CDR1 SNHLY, CDR2 FYNNEI. The germline V and J ends were trimmed by 6 bases and 0 bases, with 9 bases remaining between them.

The rearrangement links TRBV5-1 to TRBJ2-5; D is unresolved. The CDR3 totals 14 residues. Germline V gene sequence: CDR1 SGHRS, CDR2 YFSETQ. V lost 4 bases, J lost 0 bases, and 10 bases lay in between. The CDR3 bases are TGCGCCAGCAGCCCGGACGGCAACCAAGAGACCCAGTACTTC. This sequence encodes CASSPDGNQETQYF.

The rearrangement links TRBV19 to TRBJ1-6; TRBD1 aligns across 8 bases. With V trimmed by 5 bases and J by 7 bases, 7 bases remained unmatched. CDR1 and CDR2 from the germline V gene are LNHDA and SQIVND (reference sequence). This CDR3 region has 15 residues. The chain's CDR3 is CASSPQGQVNSPLHF. CDR3 DNA sequence: TGTGCCAGTAGTCCCCAGGGACAGGTGAATTCACCCCTCCACTTT. Looking up the rest from reference TRBV19 and TRBJ1-6 gives the full variable domain: DGGITQSPKYLFRKEGQNVTLSCEQNLNHDAMYWYRQDPGQGLRLIYYSQIVNDFQKGDIAEGYSVSREKKESFPLTVTSAQKNPTAFYLCASSPQGQVNSPLHFGNGTRLTVT.

This clone has just a few counts. The gene calls are TRBV11-2 and TRBJ1-1, with D uncertain. Trimming cost V 0 bases and J 0 bases, with 5 bases left between them. This CDR3 contains 14 residues. CDR1 SGHAT and CDR2 FQNNGV come from the germline V gene. CDR3 in DNA: TGTGCCAGCAGCTTAGAAAGCATGAACACTGAAGCTTTCTTT. This codes for CASSLESMNTEAFF. The full variable domain, its missing parts supplied by reference TRBV11-2 and TRBJ1-1, is EAGVAQSPRYKIIEKRQSVAFWCNPISGHATLYWYQQILGQGPKLLIQFQNNGVVDDSQLPKDRFSAERLKGVDSTLKIQPAKLEDSAVYLCASSLESMNTEAFFGQGTRLTVV.

The chain carries TRBV30 and TRBJ1-1; no reliable D call. V gave up 4 bases and J gave up 6 bases, with 15 bases separating them. CDR3 length: 13 amino acids. Germline V lookup: CDR1 GTSNPN, CDR2 SVGIG (reference sequence). The CDR3: CAWNGRRRAEAFF. The CDR3 nucleotides read TGTGCCTGGAACGGGAGGAGACGTGCTGAAGCTTTCTTT.

This clone was seen more than once but under ten times. The gene calls are TRBV19 and TRBJ2-5, with D perhaps matching TRBD1 or TRBD2 (5 bases each). The V gene lost 4 bases and the J gene lost 4 bases, with 16 bases spanning the gap. This CDR3 has 15 residues. CDR1 LNHDA and CDR2 SQIVND come from the germline V gene (reference sequence). In nucleotides, the CDR3 is TGTGCCAGTAGTACCCGGGACCCCGGAAGAGAGACCCAGTACTTC. Translated, it gives CASSTRDPGRETQYF.

V usage is TRBV18 and J usage is TRBJ2-1, with D unclear. With 5 bases removed from V and 9 bases from J, the gap between germline ends came to 14 bases. The CDR3 contains 13 residues. Germline V CDR1 and CDR2: KGHSH, LQKENI. CDR3 region: CASSGSAAGEQFF. The CDR3 region has the DNA TGTGCCAGCTCAGGATCAGCTGCCGGTGAGCAGTTCTTC.

This chain connects TRBV28 to TRBJ2-3, with D possibly being TRBD2 (6 bases). Looked up from germline, CDR1 is MDHEN and CDR2 is SYDVKM. The CDR3 totals 19 residues. V was pared by 4 bases and J by 3 bases, with 26 bases between. CDR3 region: CASSSVSWGWRESTDTQYF. As DNA, the CDR3 is TGTGCCAGCAGTTCAGTCTCCTGGGGGTGGCGGGAATCGACAGATACGCAGTATTTT.

This clone was seen repeatedly, ten times or more. J is TRBJ1-2 and V is TRBV19, with 8 bases that match TRBD1. Germline assignment: CDR1 LNHDA and CDR2 SQIVND (reference sequence). There are 14 residues in the CDR3. The V gene end was trimmed by 6 bases and the J gene end by 11 bases; junction bases not matched to a gene: 14. The CDR3 bases are TGTGCCAGTAGGCCTCCGGGACAGGCCCTAGGTTACACCTTC. As protein: CASRPPGQALGYTF. The full variable domain, completed using reference TRBV19 and TRBJ1-2, is DGGITQSPKYLFRKEGQNVTLSCEQNLNHDAMYWYRQDPGQGLRLIYYSQIVNDFQKGDIAEGYSVSREKKESFPLTVTSAQKNPTAFYLCASRPPGQALGYTFGSGTRLTVV.

This chain links TRBV19 with TRBJ2-2; no clear D. The V and J ends lost 3 bases and 8 bases respectively, with 4 bases between them. Germline-derived CDR1 and CDR2 are LNHDA and SQIVND (reference sequence). This CDR3 is built from 11 residues. The CDR3 is CASSMVGELFF. The CDR3 DNA follows: TGTGCCAGTAGTATGGTAGGGGAGCTGTTTTTT.

Note on this clone: At the DNA level, this CDR3 is encoded by other sequences in the same sample as well. This chain connects TRBV2 to TRBJ2-5; either TRBD1 or TRBD2 may supply D (5 bases each). V lost 4 bases, J lost 1 base, and 7 bases lay in between. The CDR3 sequence is 13 residues long. Germline values: CDR1 SNHLY, CDR2 FYNNEI. CDR3 sequence reads: CASSGDRQETQYF. In DNA form, the CDR3 reads TGTGCCAGCAGTGGGGACCGCCAAGAGACCCAGTACTTC.

This clone was counted only a few times. The chain couples TRBV7-9 to TRBJ2-1; TRBD2 matches at 14 bases. Trimming cost V 4 bases and J 2 bases; bases outside gene matches: 4. CDR1 and CDR2 (germline): SEHNR, FQNEAQ (reference sequence). This CDR3 region has 17 residues. CDR3 DNA: TGTGCCAGCAGCTCACCGACTAGCGGGAGGGCCTACAATGAGCAGTTCTTC. The encoded protein is CASSSPTSGRAYNEQFF.

This clone has a handful of counts. The rearrangement uses TRBV11-2 and TRBJ1-1; TRBD1 matches at 8 bases. Trimming at V came to 5 bases and at J to 0 bases, leaving 8 bases not matched to a gene. This CDR3 contains 16 residues. In germline, CDR1 is SGHAT, CDR2 FQNNGV. The CDR3 region is CASSPRWTGLNTEAFF. The CDR3 DNA reads TGTGCCAGCAGCCCTCGGTGGACAGGGTTGAACACTGAAGCTTTCTTT.

V usage is TRBV10-1 and J usage is TRBJ2-1; D uncertain. The V gene lost 4 bases and the J gene lost 2 bases, with 9 bases spanning the gap. The germline gives CDR1 WNHNN, CDR2 SYGVQD (reference sequence). The CDR3 length is 14 residues. CDR3 loop: CASSGAQTYNEQFF. CDR3 sequence (DNA): TGCGCCAGCAGTGGCGCACAGACCTACAATGAGCAGTTCTTC.

This clone has only a few counts. The V call is TRBV10-3, the J call TRBJ2-3, with 11 bases matching TRBD2. V lost 8 bases and J lost 4; bases outside the gene matches: 8. CDR1 is ENHRY and CDR2 is SYGVKD in the germline V gene. The CDR3 covers 15 residues. The CDR3 DNA sequence: TGTGCCATCGGAAAACTAGCGGGAGTTTCAGATACGCAGTATTTT. It yields the protein CAIGKLAGVSDTQYF.